These 21 T cell receptor beta chains originate from one sample sequenced in a study of cytomegalovirus exposure and HLA in healthy donors. The PCR employed 60 Vbeta primers together with 13 Jbeta primers. The repertoire was sequenced with immunoSEQ multiplex PCR; TCRdb's copy has only in-frame clones and lacks some. The sample holds about 160,000 clones, roughly four fifths seen once. The sample consisted of PBMCs. All receptors derive from a man in his forties or fifties in good health and CMV-seropositive.

The chain joins TRBV11-3 to TRBJ2-7; the D gene is possibly TRBD2 (6 bases). Germline V lookup: CDR1 SGHNT, CDR2 YENEEA. CDR3 length: 15 amino acids. Deletions cut 1 base from V and 0 bases from J, with 10 bases between. CDR3 nucleotide sequence: TGTGCCAGCAGCTTAGCAGGCGGGAACTCCTACGAGCAGTACTTC. This sequence encodes CASSLAGGNSYEQYF.

V gene TRBV19 combines with J gene TRBJ2-3, with 7 bases aligning to TRBD2. The V segment lost 3 bases and the J segment 6 bases; nucleotides outside the gene matches: 6. Per germline, CDR1 LNHDA and CDR2 SQIVND (reference sequence). The CDR3 spans 14 residues. This chain's CDR3 is CASSMWEGRDTQYF. DNA of the CDR3: TGTGCCAGTAGTATGTGGGAGGGCCGGGATACGCAGTATTTT.

The chain's CDR3 is CASSIRQDGNTIYF. The CDR3, as DNA: TGTGCCAGTAGTATAAGACAAGATGGAAACACCATATATTTT. The rearrangement links TRBV19 to TRBJ1-3; no clear D. The CDR3 covers 14 residues. Germline CDR1 and CDR2: LNHDA and SQIVND (reference sequence). The V end was cut by 2 bases, the J end by 3 bases, with 8 bases between.

The genes are TRBV5-4 and TRBJ2-3; D uncertain. The CDR3 runs 15 residues. With 1 base removed from V and 0 bases from J, the gap between germline ends came to 9 bases. Per the germline V gene, CDR1 is SGHNT and CDR2 is YYREEE (reference sequence). CDR3 in DNA: TGTGCCAGCAGCTTGTCAATGAGGAGCACAGATACGCAGTATTTT. Its protein product is CASSLSMRSTDTQYF.

The CDR3 spells CASSPGQIGGEKLFF. DNA for the CDR3: TGTGCCAGCAGCCCCGGACAGATAGGGGGTGAAAAACTGTTTTTT. This chain uses TRBV28 with TRBJ1-4; D is possibly TRBD1 (6 bases). V was trimmed by 6 bases and J by 7 bases, leaving 18 bases between them. Germline V lookup: CDR1 MDHEN, CDR2 SYDVKM. This CDR3 spans 15 amino acids.

This chain joins TRBV10-3 and TRBJ2-1, with TRBD1 matching 7 bases. Germline trimming cut 3 bases from V and 0 bases from J; bases unmatched to any gene: 5. Germline CDR1 ENHRY, CDR2 SYGVKD. The CDR3 has 16 amino acids. The CDR3 coding sequence is TGTGCCATCAGTGAAAGGGACAGCGCCTCCTACAATGAGCAGTTCTTC. Amino acid sequence: CAISERDSASYNEQFF.

The chain uses TRBV7-8 and TRBJ2-7, with TRBD1 matching 9 bases. The junction had 16 bases not matched to a gene; V was cut back by 1 base and J by 6 bases. There are 18 residues in the CDR3. Germline values: CDR1 SGHVS, CDR2 FQNEAQ. DNA for the CDR3: TGTGCCAGCAGCTTAGGGGGACAGGGTATCCCTTACGGGGGCGAGCAGTACTTC. It yields the protein CASSLGGQGIPYGGEQYF. Variable domain in full (rest from reference TRBV7-8 and TRBJ2-7): GAGVSQSPRYKVAKRGQDVALRCDPISGHVSLFWYQQALGQGPEFLTYFQNEAQLDKSGLPSDRFFAERPEGSVSTLKIQRTQQEDSAVYLCASSLGGQGIPYGGEQYFGPGTRLTVT.

The chain carries TRBV28 and TRBJ2-1, with D possibly TRBD1 on 6 matching bases. Germline V gives CDR1 MDHEN, CDR2 SYDVKM. V was cut by 3 bases and J by 6 bases, with 18 bases left in between. The CDR3 is 16 amino acids. CDR3 coding DNA: TGTGCCAGCAGTTTCGGGACACTAAGCTGGGGCAATGAGCAGTTCTTC. Its protein is CASSFGTLSWGNEQFF.

A note on this clone: At one boundary the junction diverges from the germline segment, which might be a read error. This chain joins TRBV7-9 and TRBJ1-4, with a tentative D call TRBD1 (5 bases). The CDR3 extends over 14 amino acids. Germline CDR1 and CDR2: SEHNR and FQNEAQ (reference sequence). The CDR3 DNA is TGTTCCAGCAGCTTAGTTGAGGAGGGGGAAAAACTGTTTTTT. Translation: CSSSLVEEGEKLFF.

The chain employs TRBV28 and TRBJ1-5; TRBD1 matches 7 bases. Trimming removed 6 bases from V and 4 bases from J; junction bases left unmatched: 3. The CDR3 sequence is 13 residues long. Germline V gene lookup returns CDR1 MDHEN and CDR2 SYDVKM. The CDR3 here is CASSQGQNQPQHF. CDR3 in DNA: TGTGCCAGCAGCCAGGGACAGAATCAGCCCCAGCATTTT. The full variable domain, in which reference TRBV28 and TRBJ1-5 provide the parts outside the CDR3, is DVKVTQSSRYLVKRTGEKVFLECVQDMDHENMFWYRQDPGLGLRLIYFSYDVKMKEKGDIPEGYSVSREKKERFSLILESASTNQTSMYLCASSQGQNQPQHFGDGTRLSIL.

For the CDR3, the DNA is TGTGCCACCAGCCCTACCGGGACAGAGGGTCGAGAGACCCAGTACTTC. Protein product: CATSPTGTEGRETQYF. The V call is TRBV15, the J call TRBJ2-5; the match to TRBD1 covers 7 bases. Germline CDR1 reads LNHNV; CDR2 reads YYDKDF (reference sequence). V trimming: 5 bases; J trimming: 4 bases; junction bases outside the gene matches: 13. The CDR3 sequence is 16 residues long.

This clone occurred a few times. The chain couples TRBV9 to TRBJ1-2; D ambiguous. Germline loops: CDR1 SGDLS, CDR2 YYNGEE. Trimming took off 3 bases at V and 11 bases at J, with 11 bases between the two ends. The CDR3 has 11 residues. The CDR3 is CASSASSGYTF. CDR3 bases: TGTGCCAGCAGCGCCTCTTCAGGTTACACCTTC. The complete variable domain, with remaining parts taken from reference TRBV9 and TRBJ1-2, reads DSGVTQTPKHLITATGQRVTLRCSPRSGDLSVYWYQQSLDQGLQFLIQYYNGEERAKGNILERFSAQQFPDLHSELNLSSLELGDSALYFCASSASSGYTFGSGTRLTVV.

The rearrangement uses TRBV2 and TRBJ1-6, with D uncertain. This CDR3 comprises 17 residues. Trimming removed 3 bases at V and 0 bases at J, with 12 bases between. Germline CDR1 and CDR2: SNHLY and FYNNEI. This CDR3 is CASSDGRYSSYNSPLHF. CDR3 coding DNA: TGTGCCAGCAGTGACGGGAGGTATAGCTCCTATAATTCACCCCTCCACTTT.

The chain has TRBV2 and TRBJ1-5; 8 bases are shared with TRBD1. Germline V gives CDR1 SNHLY, CDR2 FYNNEI. The V and J ends lost 4 bases and 4 bases, in that order; junction bases with no gene match: 6. This CDR3 has 15 residues. The CDR3 DNA follows: TGTGCCAGCAGTGCCCCCCGGACAGGGAATCAGCCCCAGCATTTT. Its translation is CASSAPRTGNQPQHF.

Here the CDR3 DNA reads TGTGCCATCAGTGAGGGACTATACTACGAGCAGTACTTC. This encodes CAISEGLYYEQYF. The chain links TRBV10-3 to TRBJ2-7; D possibly corresponds to TRBD2 (6 bases). Germline V gene data show CDR1 as ENHRY and CDR2 as SYGVKD. V shed 2 bases and J shed 3 bases, with 8 bases lying between them. The CDR3 spans 13 residues.

This chain links TRBV6-4 with TRBJ1-3; 7 nucleotides match TRBD1. Unmatched junction bases numbered 4, after V lost 2 bases and J lost 0 bases. Germline V lookup: CDR1 MRHNA, CDR2 SNTAGT. The CDR3 length is 16 residues. In DNA, the CDR3 is TGTGCCAGCAGTGACCAGGGACAGCGCTCTGGAAACACCATATATTTT. Translated: CASSDQGQRSGNTIYF.

J is TRBJ1-2 and V is TRBV27; D is undetermined. CDR1 and CDR2 from the germline V gene are MNHEY and SMNVEV (reference sequence). V lost 5 bases and J 2 bases, leaving 15 bases between the germline ends. The CDR3 runs to 15 residues. The CDR3 sequence is CASSLKTHSNYGYTF. CDR3 DNA sequence: TGTGCCAGCAGTCTTAAGACACACTCAAACTATGGCTACACCTTC.

J is TRBJ2-7 and V is TRBV6-5, with D uncertain. The CDR3 loop spans 13 amino acids. Germline CDR1 and CDR2: MNHEY and SVGAGI. Trimming took 2 bases from V and 6 from J, leaving 11 bases between them. This CDR3 is CASSYLGRSEQYF. Here the CDR3 DNA reads TGTGCCAGCAGTTACCTTGGGCGAAGCGAGCAGTACTTC.

CDR3 amino acids: CASSSSGTGNQPQHF. The CDR3 nucleotides read TGTGCCAGCAGCTCCTCCGGGACAGGGAATCAGCCCCAGCATTTT. V gene TRBV9 combines with J gene TRBJ1-5; 9 positions agree with TRBD1. This CDR3 is 15 amino acids long. The trim removed 4 bases at V and 4 bases at J, leaving 6 bases unmatched. CDR1 is SGDLS and CDR2 is YYNGEE in the germline V gene. Full variable domain (outside the CDR3, taken from reference TRBV9 and TRBJ1-5): DSGVTQTPKHLITATGQRVTLRCSPRSGDLSVYWYQQSLDQGLQFLIQYYNGEERAKGNILERFSAQQFPDLHSELNLSSLELGDSALYFCASSSSGTGNQPQHFGDGTRLSIL.

This rearrangement joins TRBV6-5 to TRBJ1-5; D might be TRBD1 (5 bases). Germline V gene data show CDR1 as MNHEY and CDR2 as SVGAGI. The CDR3 covers 15 residues. Deletions cut 2 bases from V and 3 bases from J, with 11 bases between. CDR3 coding DNA: TGTGCCAGCAGTTACGGGGGGGGTAACAATCAGCCCCAGCATTTT. It yields the protein CASSYGGGNNQPQHF.

The chain joins TRBV11-2 to TRBJ2-6; a weak D match, TRBD2 (5 bases). Trimming stripped 4 bases from V and 1 base from J, with 17 bases between. Germline loops: CDR1 SGHAT, CDR2 FQNNGV. This CDR3 is built from 18 residues. In DNA, the CDR3 is TGTGCCAGCAGCTCCCTACAAGTTCCGGGGTCTGGGGCCAACGTCCTGACTTTC. This encodes CASSSLQVPGSGANVLTF.